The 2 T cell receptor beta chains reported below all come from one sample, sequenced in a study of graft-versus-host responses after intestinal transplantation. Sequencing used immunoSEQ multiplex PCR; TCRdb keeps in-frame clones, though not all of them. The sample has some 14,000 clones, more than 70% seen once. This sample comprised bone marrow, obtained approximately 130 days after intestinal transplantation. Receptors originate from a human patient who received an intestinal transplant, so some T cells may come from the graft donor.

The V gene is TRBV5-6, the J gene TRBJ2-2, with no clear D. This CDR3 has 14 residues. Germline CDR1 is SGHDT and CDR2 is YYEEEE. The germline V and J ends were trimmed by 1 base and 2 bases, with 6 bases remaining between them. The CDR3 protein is CASSLTVNTGELFF. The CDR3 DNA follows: TGTGCCAGCAGCTTGACTGTAAACACCGGGGAGCTGTTTTTT.

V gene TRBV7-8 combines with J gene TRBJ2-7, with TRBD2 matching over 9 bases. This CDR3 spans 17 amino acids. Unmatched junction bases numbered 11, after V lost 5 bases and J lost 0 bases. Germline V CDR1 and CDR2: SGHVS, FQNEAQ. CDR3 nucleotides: TGTGCCAGCAGCCCCCGGGTAGCGGGAGCGAGCTCCTACGAGCAGTACTTC. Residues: CASSPRVAGASSYEQYF.